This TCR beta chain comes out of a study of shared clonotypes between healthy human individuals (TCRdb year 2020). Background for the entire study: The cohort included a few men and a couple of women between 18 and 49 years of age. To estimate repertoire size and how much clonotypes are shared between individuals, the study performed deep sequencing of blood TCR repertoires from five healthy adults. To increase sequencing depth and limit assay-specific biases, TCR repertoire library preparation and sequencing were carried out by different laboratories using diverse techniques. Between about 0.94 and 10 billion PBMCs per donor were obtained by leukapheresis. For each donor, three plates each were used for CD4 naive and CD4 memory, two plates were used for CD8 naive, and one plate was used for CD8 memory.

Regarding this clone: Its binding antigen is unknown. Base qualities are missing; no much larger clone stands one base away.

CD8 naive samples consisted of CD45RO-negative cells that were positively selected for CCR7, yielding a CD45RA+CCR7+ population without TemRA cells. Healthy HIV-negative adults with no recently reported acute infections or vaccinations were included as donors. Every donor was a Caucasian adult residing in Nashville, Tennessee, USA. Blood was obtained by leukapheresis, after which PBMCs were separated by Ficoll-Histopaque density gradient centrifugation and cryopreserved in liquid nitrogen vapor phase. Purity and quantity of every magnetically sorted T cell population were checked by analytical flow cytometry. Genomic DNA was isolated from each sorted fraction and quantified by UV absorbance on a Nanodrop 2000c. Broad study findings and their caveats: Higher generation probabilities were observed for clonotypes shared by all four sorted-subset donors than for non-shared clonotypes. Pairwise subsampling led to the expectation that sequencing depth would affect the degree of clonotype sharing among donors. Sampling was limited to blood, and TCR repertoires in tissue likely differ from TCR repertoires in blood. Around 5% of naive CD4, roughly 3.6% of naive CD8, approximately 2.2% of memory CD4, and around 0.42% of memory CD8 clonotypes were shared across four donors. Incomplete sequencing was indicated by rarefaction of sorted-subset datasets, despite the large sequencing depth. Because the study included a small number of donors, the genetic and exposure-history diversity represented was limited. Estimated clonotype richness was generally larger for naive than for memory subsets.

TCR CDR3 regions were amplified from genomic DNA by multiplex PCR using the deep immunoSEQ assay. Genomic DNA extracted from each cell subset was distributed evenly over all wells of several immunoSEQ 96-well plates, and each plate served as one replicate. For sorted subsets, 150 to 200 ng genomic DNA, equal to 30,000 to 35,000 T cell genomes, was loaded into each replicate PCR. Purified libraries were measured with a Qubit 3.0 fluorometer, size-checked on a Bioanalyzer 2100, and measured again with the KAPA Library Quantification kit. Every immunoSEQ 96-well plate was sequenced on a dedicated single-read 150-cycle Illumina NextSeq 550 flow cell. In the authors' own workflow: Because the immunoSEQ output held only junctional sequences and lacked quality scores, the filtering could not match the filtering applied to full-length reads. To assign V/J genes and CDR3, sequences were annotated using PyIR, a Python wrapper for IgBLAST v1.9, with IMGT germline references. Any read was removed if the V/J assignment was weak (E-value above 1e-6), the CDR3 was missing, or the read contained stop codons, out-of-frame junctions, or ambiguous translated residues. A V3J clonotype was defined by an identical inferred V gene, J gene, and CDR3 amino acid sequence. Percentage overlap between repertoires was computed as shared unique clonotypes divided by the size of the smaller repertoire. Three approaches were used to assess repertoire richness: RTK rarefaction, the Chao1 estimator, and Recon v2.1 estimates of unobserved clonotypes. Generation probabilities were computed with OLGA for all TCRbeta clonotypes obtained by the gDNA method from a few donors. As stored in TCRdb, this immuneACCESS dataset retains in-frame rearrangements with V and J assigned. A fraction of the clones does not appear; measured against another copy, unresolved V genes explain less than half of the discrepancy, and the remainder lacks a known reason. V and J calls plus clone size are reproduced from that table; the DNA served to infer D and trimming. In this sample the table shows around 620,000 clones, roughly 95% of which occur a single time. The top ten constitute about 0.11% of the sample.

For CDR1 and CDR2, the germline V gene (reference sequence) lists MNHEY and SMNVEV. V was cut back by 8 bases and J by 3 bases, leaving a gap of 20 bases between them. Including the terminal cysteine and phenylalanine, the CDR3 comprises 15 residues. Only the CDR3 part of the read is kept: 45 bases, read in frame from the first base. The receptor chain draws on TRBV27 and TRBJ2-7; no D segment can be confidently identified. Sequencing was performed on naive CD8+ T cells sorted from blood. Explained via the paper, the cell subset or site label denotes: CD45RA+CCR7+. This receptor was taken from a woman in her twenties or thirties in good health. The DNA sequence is TGTGCCAGCGCGTTTCAAGCCGGCGTTATCTACGAGCAGTACTTC. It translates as CASAFQAGVIYEQYF.